The TCR beta chain described here comes from a study of blood T cell repertoires in COVID-19. Study at large: Whether acute or convalescent, the COVID-19 samples came from the United States, Italy and Spain. PBMCs, B-cell-depleted T cells, or T cells were the source of the cDNA or gDNA that made up the material.

This CDR3 comprises 16 residues. Trimming cost V 6 bases and J 4 bases; bases outside gene matches: 14. Germline V gives CDR1 MNHEY, CDR2 SVGEGT. Study processing details: It was from reference gene primer amplification that nucleated cell counts were estimated. Assay used: immunoSEQ multiplex PCR; TCRdb lists only in-frame clones, some missing. The V and J calls and clone size are taken from that table; D and trimming were inferred from the DNA. The profile shows about 160,000 clones, 85% of them singletons. This clonotype was sampled from a human donor with acute or convalescent COVID-19. The donor label of this sample is uncertain. The rearrangement links TRBV6-2 or TRBV6-3 to TRBJ1-2; 7 bases align to TRBD1. The source material was peripheral blood. The CDR3 sequence: CASSDPTGQVLYGYTF. In DNA, the CDR3 is TGTGCCAGCAGCGACCCAACCGGACAGGTCCTCTATGGCTACACCTTC.